A selection of T cell receptor beta chains follows, all from one sample in a study of blood T cells in healthy people across ages. TCRdb reanalysed the 5' RACE reads using MiXCR and keeps one entry per CDR3 protein. The table lists nearly 1 million distinct CDR3 sequences, roughly 51% of them singletons. Sequencing input: blood. The receptors stem from a woman aged 60-75 years in good health. The CDR3 runs from the conserved cysteine through the conserved F or W. Size tells how often a clone was seen (once, few, many) or the class of an expanded clone, and some rows leave it out.

>-|TRBV5-6|TRBJ2-3
CASSLWSTGTQYF
>few|TRBV6-2/TRBV6-3|TRBJ2-7
CASSSQRREQYF
>few|TRBV20-1|TRBJ1-6
CSATADYNSPLHF
>-|TRBV27|TRBJ2-7
CASSGTSGRKSYEQYF
>-|TRBV5-1|TRBJ2-7
CASTQTQGLTYEQYF
>many|TRBV5-1|TRBJ2-3
CASSSASTDTQYF
>-|TRBV7-8|TRBJ2-7
CASIPYVGNNEQYF
>-|TRBV4-2|TRBJ2-7
CASSQGQGDPYEQYF
>-|TRBV2|TRBJ2-1
CATRSGRAGNEQFF
>-|TRBV7-2|TRBJ2-7
CASSPGWYEQYF
>few|TRBV5-1|-
CASSFYTGLGEQYF
>-|TRBV6-5|TRBJ2-7
CASRRGPGANEQYF
>few|TRBV7-9|-
CASSPGSLAGSYEQYF
>-|TRBV3-1|TRBJ2-4
CASSPIGRDIQYF
>once|TRBV7-2|TRBJ2-5
CASSKQGHQETQYF
>-|TRBV12-3/TRBV12-4|TRBJ1-5
CASSLSRRQPQHF
>-|TRBV6-2/TRBV6-3|TRBJ1-2
CAGSSPTANYGYTF
>-|TRBV7-2|TRBJ2-7
CASSIRGSGSSYEQYF
>few|TRBV11-2|TRBJ2-3
CASSLKRSGADTQYF
>few|TRBV7-2|TRBJ2-6
CASSFRVGAGANVLTF
>-|TRBV6-6|TRBJ2-7
CASRPYSAGDDEQYF
>-|TRBV4-1|-
CASSQDTLGEQYF
>-|TRBV25-1|TRBJ1-5
CASSPWGNQPQHF
>many|TRBV2|TRBJ2-3
CASSDYRGDTQYF
>-|TRBV6-5|TRBJ2-7
CASSYSGLAGRTYEQYF
>-|TRBV10-3|TRBJ1-1
CAISESGQGAVSEAFF
>-|TRBV25-1|TRBJ2-1
CASTLGPKQFF
>-|TRBV27|TRBJ2-1
CASSLHPAGGTYEQFF
>few|TRBV29-1|TRBJ2-2
CSVEDLEGLGTGELFF
>few|TRBV28|TRBJ2-1
CASSSRTRGFVEQFF
>-|TRBV20-1|TRBJ2-5
CSAFSTNQETQYF
>many|TRBV7-2|TRBJ2-7
CASSLTPSYEQYF
>-|TRBV30|TRBJ2-4
CAWRGGAYIAKNIQYF
>-|TRBV20-1|TRBJ1-2
CSARVGQGARYTF
>few|TRBV20-1|TRBJ1-4
CSAPSGGAWGEKLFF
>-|TRBV5-1|TRBJ2-5
CASSWGGGETQYF
>-|TRBV4-1|TRBJ2-5
CASSQDPLAGRQGTQYF
>few|TRBV20-1|TRBJ2-2
CSASMGPTGELFF
>-|TRBV6-2/TRBV6-3|TRBJ1-1
CASSYRLTEAFF
>few|TRBV10-3|-
CAIRPGTGNAMYEQYF
>many|TRBV5-1|TRBJ2-7
CASSLGTVYEQYF
>-|TRBV7-9|TRBJ2-5
CASSLVGRTGETQYF
>-|TRBV18|TRBJ2-7
CASGSGGAREQYF
>few|TRBV7-9|TRBJ2-4
CASSLEPRGQNIQYF
>few|TRBV7-8|TRBJ2-7
CASSLGGDSFPYEQYF
>few|TRBV20-1|-
CGAREGRVLSYEQYF